The 22 T cell receptor beta chains in this list originate from one sample, sequenced in a study of blood T cell repertoires in COVID-19. TCRdb's table, derived via immunoSEQ multiplex PCR, lists solely in-frame clones and lacks some. The data show around 230,000 clones, with about 91% seen just once and about 2.5% held by the top ten. Sequencing input: PBMCs or T cells enriched from blood (not recorded which). The receptors originated from a woman aged 35 to 49 with acute COVID-19.

The chain has TRBV7-8 and TRBJ2-7, with 10 bases that match TRBD1. The junction had 8 bases not matched to a gene; V was cut back by 0 bases and J by 6 bases. CDR3 length: 16 residues. CDR1 is SGHVS, CDR2 FQNEAQ, per germline. Here the CDR3 DNA reads TGTGCCAGCAGCTTAGCTAGGGGACAGGGGATCTCCGAGCAGTACGTC. Its translation: CASSLARGQGISEQYV.

This rearrangement joins TRBV6-6 to TRBJ1-3; tentatively, D is TRBD1 (5 bases). Trimming pared 5 bases from V and 5 bases from J, leaving 22 bases between. In germline, CDR1 is MNHNY, CDR2 SVGAGI (reference sequence). The CDR3 is 17 residues long. The CDR3 DNA is TGTGCCAGCAGTCCCCCTCCGGGGGGGATGGCGAGAAACACCATATATTTT. Translation gives CASSPPPGGMARNTIYF.

The CDR3 sequence is CASSDATGGSNQPQHF. In DNA form, the CDR3 reads TGTGCCAGCAGCGACGCCACGGGGGGTAGCAATCAGCCCCAGCATTTT. The gene calls are TRBV21-1 and TRBJ1-5. TRBV21-1 is deemed a pseudogene. There are 16 residues in the CDR3.

The chain employs TRBV7-9 and TRBJ2-1; 7 bases match TRBD1. Germline V gene sequence: CDR1 SEHNR, CDR2 FQNEAQ (reference sequence). The CDR3 runs 14 residues. With V trimmed by 5 bases and J by 9 bases, 10 bases remained unmatched. The CDR3 DNA reads as TGTGCCAGCAGCCATTTTACAGGGGTTGCTGAGCAGTTCTTC. Protein: CASSHFTGVAEQFF.

The chain combines TRBV7-2 with TRBJ1-2; possible D gene TRBD1, 5 bases. This CDR3 region has 14 residues. Trimming removed 5 bases at V and 7 bases at J, with 17 bases between. Germline loops: CDR1 SGHTA, CDR2 FQGNSA. Written as DNA, the CDR3 is TGTGCCAGCAGCCCCCGTGGGGGAGGTGGTGGCTACACCTTC. Translation gives CASSPRGGGGGYTF.

V gene TRBV3-1 (or the pseudogene TRBV3-2) combines with J gene TRBJ2-3; D possibly corresponds to TRBD1 (6 bases). The CDR3 runs 14 residues. The V end lost 1 base, the J end lost 2 bases, and 7 bases lay between the germline ends. Germline CDR1 and CDR2: LGHDT and YNNKEL (reference sequence). The CDR3 coding sequence is TGTGCCAGCAGCCAAGGGGACAACACAGATACGCAGTATTTT. Translated, it gives CASSQGDNTDTQYF.

This clone has just one count. The chain has TRBV27 and TRBJ2-1, with 9 bases lining up with TRBD2. The CDR3 contains 17 residues. Trimming took 4 bases from V and 4 from J; bases not matched to a gene: 11. Germline V gene sequence: CDR1 MNHEY, CDR2 SMNVEV (reference sequence). In DNA form, the CDR3 reads TGTGCCAGCAGTTCCGGTCTTAGCGGGAGACGGTACAATGAGCAGTTCTTC. Translated, it gives CASSSGLSGRRYNEQFF.

The V gene is TRBV6-2 or TRBV6-3, the J gene TRBJ1-5; 7 positions match TRBD1. This CDR3 is 15 amino acids long. CDR1 is MNHEY and CDR2 is SVGEGT in the germline V gene. V shed 2 bases and J 13 bases; nucleotides not matched to a gene: 14. This CDR3 reads CASSYRSRQGEEQHF. Here the CDR3 DNA reads TGTGCCAGCAGTTACCGGTCCCGACAGGGCGAAGAACAGCATTTT.

The chain joins TRBV19 to TRBJ1-6; TRBD1 matches at 8 bases. The CDR3 runs to 15 residues. Germline V gene lookup returns CDR1 LNHDA and CDR2 SQIVND (reference sequence). Losses at the gene ends were 5 bases for V and 8 bases for J; bases not matched to a gene: 8. The CDR3 nucleotides are TGTGCCAGTAGTCCGAAGACAGGGGAATATTCACCCCTCCACTTT. Translated, it gives CASSPKTGEYSPLHF.

The chain has TRBV5-1 and TRBJ2-2; D might be TRBD1 (6 bases). There are 13 residues in the CDR3. Germline V gives CDR1 SGHRS, CDR2 YFSETQ. Deletions cut 7 bases from V and 4 bases from J, with 11 bases between. The DNA for the CDR3 is TGCGCCAGCTCTAGGGGGTCCACCGGGGAGCTGTTTTTT. Its translation: CASSRGSTGELFF.

The chain is built from TRBV5-1 and TRBJ2-3; no clear D. From germline, CDR1 is SGHRS and CDR2 YFSETQ. V gave up 0 bases and J gave up 0 bases, with 8 bases separating them. The CDR3 totals 15 residues. The CDR3 is CASSLDSISTDTQYF. The DNA of the CDR3 is TGCGCCAGCAGCTTGGATAGCATAAGCACAGATACGCAGTATTTT.

The chain's CDR3 is CATSPGGRVSAGELFF. The CDR3 DNA reads TGTGCCACCAGCCCCGGGGGGCGGGTATCTGCCGGGGAGCTGTTTTTT. The chain joins TRBV24-1 to TRBJ2-2, with D perhaps matching TRBD2 (7 bases). The germline V gene has CDR1 KGHDR and CDR2 SFDVKD. Between the trimmed V and J ends, which lost 7 bases and 6 bases, there was a span of 20 bases. CDR3 length: 16 residues.

V gene TRBV29-1 combines with J gene TRBJ1-6; 7 bases are a match to TRBD1. The CDR3 has 13 amino acids. The V gene end was trimmed by 5 bases and the J gene end by 6 bases; junction bases not matched to a gene: 4. Per the germline V gene, CDR1 is SQVTM and CDR2 is ANQGSEA. The CDR3 sequence: CSVSGGPNSPLHF. Here the CDR3 DNA reads TGCAGCGTTTCAGGGGGTCCTAATTCACCCCTCCACTTT.

The V call is TRBV27, the J call TRBJ1-6, with D possibly TRBD1 on 6 matching bases. Trimming left V 6 bases short and J 10 bases short, with 16 bases between. CDR1 is MNHEY, CDR2 SMNVEV, per germline (reference sequence). The CDR3 loop spans 14 amino acids. The CDR3 DNA is TGTGCCAGCAGAACTGGGGGCTCCAAATCACCCCTCCACTTT. The encoded protein is CASRTGGSKSPLHF.

The chain combines TRBV10-3 with TRBJ1-3, with 9 bases identical to TRBD1. Germline trimming cut 7 bases from V and 4 bases from J; bases unmatched to any gene: 5. Germline V gene lookup returns CDR1 ENHRY and CDR2 SYGVKD. The CDR3 length is 14 residues. The CDR3 sequence: CAITGTGNGNTIYF. DNA of the CDR3: TGTGCCATCACTGGGACAGGGAACGGAAACACCATATATTTT.

The chain recombines TRBV15 with TRBJ2-2; 12 bases fit TRBD2. The CDR3 is made up of 17 amino acids. Trimming removed 0 bases from V and 6 bases from J; junction bases left unmatched: 5. From germline, CDR1 is LNHNV and CDR2 YYDKDF (reference sequence). CDR3 coding DNA: TGTGCCACCAGCAGAGATACTAGCGGGGGGTTAGCCGGGGAGCTGTTTTTT. It translates to CATSRDTSGGLAGELFF. The full variable domain, in which reference TRBV15 and TRBJ2-2 provide the parts outside the CDR3, is DAMVIQNPRYQVTQFGKPVTLSCSQTLNHNVMYWYQQKSSQAPKLLFHYYDKDFNNEADTPDNFQSRRPNTSFCFLDIRSPGLGDTAMYLCATSRDTSGGLAGELFFGEGSRLTVL.

The chain is built from TRBV19 and TRBJ1-5; possibly TRBD1 for D (6 bases). The germline V and J ends were trimmed by 7 bases and 0 bases, with 10 bases remaining between them. Germline lookup yields CDR1 LNHDA and CDR2 SQIVND (reference sequence). The CDR3 totals 14 residues. CDR3 nucleotide sequence: TGTGCCAGTACCCAGGGGCTTAGCAATCAGCCCCAGCATTTT. Its translation: CASTQGLSNQPQHF.

This clone was detected only a few times. This rearrangement joins TRBV25-1 to TRBJ1-4; no clear D gene. The ends were cut back, 8 bases at V and 0 bases at J, with 13 bases in the middle. Germline V lookup: CDR1 MGHDK, CDR2 SYGVNS. The CDR3 is made up of 15 amino acids. The DNA of the CDR3 is TGTGCCAGCCTCCAGGCCCGTACAACTAATGAAAAACTGTTTTTT. Its translation: CASLQARTTNEKLFF.

Turning to this clone: The same CDR3 can be traced to other DNA sequences in this sample. The chain recombines TRBV5-1 with TRBJ2-3, with D unclear. Germline lookup yields CDR1 SGHRS and CDR2 YFSETQ. The CDR3 covers 12 residues. V shed 0 bases and J shed 6 bases, with 5 bases lying between them. As DNA, the CDR3 is TGCGCCAGCAGCTTGGTAGCTGATACGCAGTATTTT. Its protein product is CASSLVADTQYF.

The sample holds a few counts of this clone. The CDR3 loop is CASSLVGQGTGELFF. CDR3 nucleotides: TGTGCCAGCAGCTTAGTGGGACAGGGAACCGGGGAGCTGTTTTTT. This sequence joins TRBV7-9 and TRBJ2-2, with 9 bases that match TRBD1. This CDR3 comprises 15 residues. CDR1 is SEHNR and CDR2 is FQNEAQ in the germline V gene (reference sequence). J gave up 5 bases and V 1 base, and 2 bases lay outside the gene matches.

This clone was counted only a few times. The chain recombines TRBV2 with TRBJ1-1; 7 positions match TRBD1. CDR1 and CDR2 (germline): SNHLY, FYNNEI. The ends lost 6 bases at V and 4 bases at J; junction bases unmatched: 8. The CDR3 totals 14 residues. In nucleotides, the CDR3 is TGTGCCAGCAGGGAACAGGGGCCGACCACTGAAGCTTTCTTT. It is translated as CASREQGPTTEAFF.

The chain couples TRBV12-5 to TRBJ1-5; possibly TRBD1 for D (5 bases). The CDR3 extends over 15 amino acids. Germline values: CDR1 LGHNT, CDR2 FRNRAP. Deletions cut 1 base from V and 5 bases from J, with 12 bases between. The CDR3 region is CASGLGPGPDQPQHF. The CDR3 bases are TGTGCTAGTGGTTTGGGGCCAGGGCCGGATCAGCCCCAGCATTTT.